The text below deals with one T cell receptor (beta chain). Repertoires were generated with immunoSEQ multiplex PCR, while TCRdb's copy carries only in-frame clones and drops some. The repertoire has about 1.5 million clones, roughly 96% of them found once; the top ten carry over 1%. The sample comes from a study of shared clonotypes between healthy human individuals. In the study overall: Used for every donor were three CD4 naive, three CD4 memory, two CD8 naive and one CD8 memory plate.

Donation came from healthy HIV-negative adults that had no recent acute infections or vaccinations. Germline CDR1 SGHTA, CDR2 FQGTGA. This CDR3 contains 15 residues. V shed 5 bases, J shed 5 bases, and the junction held 5 bases outside the gene matches. The V and J genes are TRBV7-3 and TRBJ2-5, with 13 bases that match TRBD2. The sample consisted of naive CD4+ T cells sorted from blood. Indicated subset: CD45RA+ positively selected. The receptor was derived from a man in his thirties or forties in good health. The CDR3 loop reads CASSPTSGRWETQYF. CDR3 in DNA: TGTGCCAGCAGCCCGACTAGCGGGAGGTGGGAGACCCAGTACTTC. Complete variable domain (other parts from reference TRBV7-3 and TRBJ2-5): GAGVSQTPSNKVTEKGKYVELRCDPISGHTALYWYRQSLGQGPEFLIYFQGTGAADDSGLPNDRFFAVRPEGSVSTLKIQRTERGDSAVYLCASSPTSGRWETQYFGPGTRLLVL.